This is a list of T cell receptor beta chains from one sample in a study of CD8 T cells in ankylosing spondylitis. TCRdb used MiXCR to reprocess the 5' RACE reads, holding one entry per CDR3 protein. The repertoire holds over 700,000 distinct CDR3 sequences, under 20% seen once, with roughly a fifth in the top ten. The sample comprised blood, either unsorted or a sorted T cell fraction (not recorded which). Receptor source: a male donor with ankylosing spondylitis. CDR3s include the opening cysteine and the closing phenylalanine or tryptophan. A D gene is named only where the DNA matches it firmly. Some rows have no size entry. The others give once, few or many, or a class for an expanded clone.

>TRBD2|18|few|TRBV11-1|TRBJ2-7
TGTGCCAGCAGCTCAAGACTAGCGGGAGGAAACCATAACTACGAGCAGTACTTC
CASSSRLAGGNHNYEQYF
>NA|15|once|TRBV27|TRBJ2-5
TGTGCCAGCAGTTTGAGGTGGGCGGTCGGGGAGACCCAGTACTTC
CASSLRWAVGETQYF
>TRBD1|14|few|TRBV12-3/TRBV12-4|TRBJ1-1
TGTGCCAGCAGTGTACAGGGGGCGAACACTGAAGCTTTCTTT
CASSVQGANTEAFF
>NA|17|NA|TRBV6-1|TRBJ2-4
TGTGCCAGCAGTGAAGCGGGGGCCTACGCTTTCAAAAACATTCAGTACTTC
CASSEAGAYAFKNIQYF
>TRBD1|16|few|TRBV7-8|TRBJ2-2
TGTGCCAGCAGCGTTATGGGACAGGGGTTGGGCGGGGAGCTGTTTTTT
CASSVMGQGLGGELFF
>NA|15|NA|TRBV20-1|TRBJ2-3
TGCAGTGCTAGAGATAGGGGCCCGGGCACAGATACGCAGTATTTT
CSARDRGPGTDTQYF
>NA|13|NA|TRBV29-1|TRBJ1-2
TGCAGCGTTGATAGTATTGGAAACTATGGCTACACCTTC
CSVDSIGNYGYTF
>TRBD2|15|NA|TRBV20-1|TRBJ2-1
TGCAGTGCACATTCCGGGACTAGCGGGGGTGATGAGCAGTTCTTC
CSAHSGTSGGDEQFF
>TRBD1|15|NA|TRBV6-5|TRBJ1-1
TGTGCCAGCAGTAACCAGGGGGCGCCGAACACTGAAGCTTTCTTT
CASSNQGAPNTEAFF
>TRBD2|18|few|TRBV9|TRBJ2-6
TGTGCCAGCAGCGGACAACTAGCGGGAGGATCTGGGGCCAACGTCCTGACTTTC
CASSGQLAGGSGANVLTF
>NA|15|few|TRBV5-1|TRBJ2-3
TGCGCCAGCAGCTCGCGGCCGGGGGGCACAGATACGCAGTATTTT
CASSSRPGGTDTQYF
>TRBD2|14|few|TRBV25-1|TRBJ2-1
TGTGCCAGCAGTGAATCGGGGGGGTCCGGTGAGCAGTTCTTC
CASSESGGSGEQFF
>TRBD2|16|NA|TRBV5-1|TRBJ2-7
TGCGCCAGCAGATTTCAAACGGGACTACAGTTCTACGAGCAGTACTTC
CASRFQTGLQFYEQYF
>NA|13|NA|TRBV4-1|TRBJ1-1
TGCGCCAGCAGCCATGCAGGGTCCACTGAAGCTTTCTTT
CASSHAGSTEAFF
>NA|17|few|TRBV14|TRBJ1-1
TGTGCCAGCAGCCAAGATCGGGGGGGTCTAGTAAACACTGAAGCTTTCTTT
CASSQDRGGLVNTEAFF
>TRBD1|16|NA|TRBV9|TRBJ2-1
TGTGCCAGCAGCGCCCTGATGGGGACAGGGATCAATGAGCAGTTCTTC
CASSALMGTGINEQFF
>TRBD1|15|few|TRBV29-1|TRBJ2-2
TGCAGCGTTGAAGATCGACAGGGACACACCGGGGAGCTGTTTTTT
CSVEDRQGHTGELFF
>TRBD2|14|NA|TRBV20-1|TRBJ2-7
TGCAGTGCTCATAGCGGGAGGAAAGTCTACGAGCAGTACTTC
CSAHSGRKVYEQYF
>NA|15|few|TRBV11-2|TRBJ2-3
TGTGCCAGCAGCTCGCGACAGGACCTCACAGATACGCAGTATTTT
CASSSRQDLTDTQYF
>NA|15|NA|TRBV13|TRBJ2-3
TGTGCCAGCAGCTTAGGTGGGGGAATTCCAGATACGCAGTATTTT
CASSLGGGIPDTQYF